Presented here are 12 T cell receptor beta chains from one specimen sequenced in a study of vaccination and CD4 T cells after COVID-19. These receptors' targets are unknown. Researchers used the Oncomine TCR Beta short-read assay to sequence DNA from cultured CD4+ T cells. MiXCR, applied by TCRdb to the PCR reads, yields one record per CDR3 protein. The table has around 27,000 distinct CDR3 sequences, roughly 38% seen once. Time point in this sample: late sampling 161 to 241 days after vaccination in a few convalescent patients. The sample's treatment: roughly 10-day PBMC culture with coronavirus spike peptide pools or control peptides (ViraFEST assay). This specimen consisted of CD4+ T cells from blood, cultured in vitro, obtained about 7 months after SARS-CoV-2 vaccination. These receptor sequences come from a human donor who had recovered from COVID-19.

The chain employs TRBV7-2 and TRBJ2-2, with a possible D match to TRBD2 (7 bases). The CDR3 loop spans 16 amino acids. Trimming cost V 3 bases and J 4 bases, with 15 bases left between them. Germline V gene sequence: CDR1 SGHTA, CDR2 FQGNSA. This CDR3 is CASSLGGRFGTGELFF. Written as DNA, the CDR3 is TGTGCCAGCAGCTTGGGGGGGCGCTTTGGCACCGGGGAGCTGTTTTTT.

This clonotype was observed a few times. The V and J genes are TRBV24-1 and TRBJ2-1; D ambiguous. The CDR3 is made up of 16 amino acids. The germline V gene has CDR1 KGHDR and CDR2 SFDVKD. V lost 3 bases to trimming and J lost 6 bases, with 17 bases between them. The CDR3, as DNA: TGTGCCACCAGTGATGGCTTGGACCCCGTTGGCAATGAGCAGTTCTTC. Its protein is CATSDGLDPVGNEQFF.

The chain carries TRBV30 and TRBJ2-5, with TRBD1 matching 9 bases. CDR3 length equals 13 residues. Germline V gene lookup returns CDR1 GTSNPN and CDR2 SVGIG (reference sequence). The J segment lost 4 bases and the V segment lost 4 bases, leaving 4 bases of the junction unmatched. In nucleotides, the CDR3 is TGTGCCTGGAACAGGGGGCTGGTAGAGACCCAGTACTTC. It specifies CAWNRGLVETQYF.

The sample holds a few counts of this clonotype. The V gene is TRBV19, the J gene TRBJ1-1, with TRBD1 matching 8 bases. Germline CDR1 and CDR2: LNHDA and SQIVND (reference sequence). CDR3 size: 13 residues. J lost 4 bases, V lost 5 bases, and 3 bases had no gene match. The CDR3 bases are TGTGCCAGTAGTCGACAGGGGACCACTGAAGCTTTCTTT. Translated: CASSRQGTTEAFF.

This clonotype occurred a few times. The CDR3 coding sequence is TGTGCCAGCAGCTCGGGACTCCCGTCGGGGGGGAATGAGCAGTTCTTC. Its translation: CASSSGLPSGGNEQFF. The chain combines TRBV5-4 with TRBJ2-1; 8 nucleotides agree with TRBD2. CDR3 length equals 16 residues. Looked up from germline, CDR1 is SGHNT and CDR2 is YYREEE (reference sequence). V shed 3 bases and J 7 bases; nucleotides not matched to a gene: 12.

Judged by abundance, this clonotype is medium-sized. The V gene is TRBV15, the J gene TRBJ2-7; D is perhaps TRBD2 (5 bases). V was pared by 5 bases and J by 6 bases, with 20 bases between. The CDR3 spans 15 residues. CDR1 is LNHNV, CDR2 YYDKDF, per germline (reference sequence). The CDR3 spells CATSDPTGIRAEQYF. CDR3 nucleotides: TGTGCCACCAGCGATCCTACCGGGATAAGAGCCGAGCAGTACTTC.

The V call is TRBV7-9, the J call TRBJ2-7; D possibly corresponds to TRBD2 (6 bases). CDR3 length: 14 residues. Trimming pared 0 bases from V and 0 bases from J, leaving 6 bases between. CDR1 is SEHNR, CDR2 FQNEAQ, per germline (reference sequence). The CDR3 nucleotides read TGTGCCAGCAGCTTAGCGGGACTCTCCTACGAGCAGTACTTC. This sequence encodes CASSLAGLSYEQYF.

The chain has TRBV2 and TRBJ1-2, with D tentatively TRBD1 (6 bases). The length of the CDR3 is 15 residues. Germline lookup yields CDR1 SNHLY and CDR2 FYNNEI. The ends were cut back, 4 bases at V and 0 bases at J, with 12 bases in the middle. CDR3 in amino acids: CASSVDRFSNYGYTF. Here the CDR3 DNA reads TGTGCCAGCAGTGTTGACAGGTTCTCTAACTATGGCTACACCTTC.

The chain has TRBV29-1 and TRBJ2-1, with TRBD1 matching over 8 bases. With 5 bases clipped from V and 5 bases from J, the junction kept 11 bases outside the gene matches. This CDR3 contains 15 residues. Per the germline V gene, CDR1 is SQVTM and CDR2 is ANQGSEA. The CDR3 protein is CSVTGGQGANNEQFF. CDR3 DNA sequence: TGCAGCGTTACAGGAGGTCAGGGGGCCAACAATGAGCAGTTCTTC.

A few counts support this clonotype. The rearrangement joins TRBV7-9 to TRBJ1-1, with TRBD1 identical over 7 bases. Losses at the gene ends were 2 bases for V and 1 base for J; bases not matched to a gene: 4. The V gene's germline CDR1 is SEHNR and CDR2 FQNEAQ (reference sequence). CDR3 size: 15 residues. The CDR3 DNA reads TGTGCCAGCAGCTTACCACAGGGGAGGAACACTGAAGCTTTCTTT. It encodes CASSLPQGRNTEAFF.

The CDR3 reads CASSRQGAGSGELFF. As DNA, the CDR3 is TGTGCCAGCAGCCGACAGGGGGCTGGGTCCGGGGAGCTGTTTTTT. The chain uses TRBV6-2 or TRBV6-3 and TRBJ2-2; 10 bases are a match to TRBD1. This CDR3 spans 15 amino acids. Germline loops: CDR1 MNHEY, CDR2 SVGEGT. V gave up 6 bases and J gave up 6 bases; unmatched junction bases: 7.

CDR3 sequence (DNA): TGTGCCAGCAGCGCGAGGGGATCTTCGAGCGAGCAGTACTTC. It encodes CASSARGSSSEQYF. V is TRBV12-3 or TRBV12-4 and J is TRBJ2-7, with D perhaps being TRBD1 or TRBD2 (5 bases each). This CDR3 is 14 amino acids long. V lost 6 bases, J lost 6 bases, and 18 bases lay in between.